This paragraph covers one T cell receptor (beta chain) sequence. Its antigen is unidentified. A universal primer binding site was introduced by template switching. The final cDNA contained unique molecular identifiers. MiXCR was run by TCRdb on the 5' RACE reads, yielding one entry per CDR3 protein. The sample carries 1.5 million or so distinct CDR3 sequences, less than 40% recorded once. V trimming: 6 bases; J trimming: 7 bases; junction bases outside the gene matches: 11. This CDR3 is 16 amino acids long. Germline assignment: CDR1 DFQATT and CDR2 SNEGSKA (reference sequence). The record originates from a study of identical twins. Study conclusions and caveats: Models underestimated out-of-frame TCR alpha sharing in monozygotic twins. Conclusions came from cross-sectional statistical analysis, not from following the same donors.

This chain joins TRBV20-1 and TRBJ2-1; 14 bases line up with TRBD2. The material sequenced was cord blood. The origin of this receptor is a newborn girl in good health. The CDR3 spells CSATQGLAGAGNEQFF. CDR3 bases: TGCAGTGCAACACAGGGACTAGCGGGGGCAGGGAATGAGCAGTTCTTC.